This T cell receptor beta chain was recovered during a study of T cell responses to AZD1222 COVID-19 vaccine. Concerning this clone: No antigen is known for it.

The CDR3 consists of 14 residues. V trimming: 5 bases; J trimming: 3 bases; junction bases outside the gene matches: 7. CDR1 and CDR2 (germline): MNHEY, SMNVEV (reference sequence). The study's findings and limits: In a largely white British group with more females than males, clonal diversity was possibly underestimated. Vaccination with two AZD1222 doses was followed by a rise in Spike-specific TCR breadth and depth. Mapped onto spike, vaccine-associated CD4 TCRs spanned it and were dominant at 160-218 and 743-854.

The table came from immunoSEQ multiplex PCR; TCRdb's copy has only in-frame clones and leaves some out. The sample includes over 75,000 clones, more than 90% of them seen just once. The clonotype originates from an adult in good health. The chain recombines TRBV27 with TRBJ2-7, with 7 bases matching TRBD1. Source: peripheral blood, taken on day 0 of AZD1222 vaccination. CDR3 protein: CASSPGQLYYEQYF. For the CDR3, the DNA is TGTGCCAGCAGTCCGGGACAGCTTTACTACGAGCAGTACTTC.